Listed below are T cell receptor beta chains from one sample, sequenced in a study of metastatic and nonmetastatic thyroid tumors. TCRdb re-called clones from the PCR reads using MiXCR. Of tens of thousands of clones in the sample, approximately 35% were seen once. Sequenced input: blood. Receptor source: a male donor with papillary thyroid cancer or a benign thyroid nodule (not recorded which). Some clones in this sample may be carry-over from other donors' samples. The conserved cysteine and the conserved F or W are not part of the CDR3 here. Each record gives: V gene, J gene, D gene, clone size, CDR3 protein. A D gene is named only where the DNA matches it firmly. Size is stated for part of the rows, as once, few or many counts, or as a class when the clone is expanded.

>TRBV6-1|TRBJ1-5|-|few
ASSEEEGPQPQH
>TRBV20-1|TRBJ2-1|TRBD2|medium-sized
SARLAGYNEQF
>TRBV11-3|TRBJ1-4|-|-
ASSLGKEKLF
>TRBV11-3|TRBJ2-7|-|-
ASSHSGGARPYEQY
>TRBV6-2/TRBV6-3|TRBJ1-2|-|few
ASRGRQYGYT
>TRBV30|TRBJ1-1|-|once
AWTHGRPEAF
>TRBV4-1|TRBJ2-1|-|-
ASSHRGNEQF
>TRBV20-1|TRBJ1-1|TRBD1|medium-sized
SARDPGQALNTEAF
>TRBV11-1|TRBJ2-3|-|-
ASSLVGRGLGDTQY
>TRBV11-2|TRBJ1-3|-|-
GRRPQARDTIY
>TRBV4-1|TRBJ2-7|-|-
ASSHSGADYEQY
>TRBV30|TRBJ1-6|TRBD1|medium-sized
AWKHRGNSPLH
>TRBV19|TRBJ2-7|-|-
ASSRDRGEQY
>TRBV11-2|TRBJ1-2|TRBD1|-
ASSLTGSNYGYT
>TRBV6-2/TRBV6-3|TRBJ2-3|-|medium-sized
ASSYSSDTQY
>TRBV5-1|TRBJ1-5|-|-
ASSLGGDRSNQPQH
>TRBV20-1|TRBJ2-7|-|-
SARVEGVAYEQY
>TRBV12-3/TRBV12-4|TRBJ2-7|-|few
ASSLVLVSEQY
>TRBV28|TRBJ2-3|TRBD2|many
ASSDPGTSGTDTQY
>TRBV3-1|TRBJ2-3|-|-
ASSQDFWGTDTQY
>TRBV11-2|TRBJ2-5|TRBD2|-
ASSFGPSGEQETQY
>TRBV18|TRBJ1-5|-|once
ASSPEPGPQH
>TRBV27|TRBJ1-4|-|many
ASSFRIGSNEKLF
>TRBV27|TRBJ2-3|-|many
ASSHHTDTQY
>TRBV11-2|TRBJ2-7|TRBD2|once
ASSSLGTSGKYYEQY
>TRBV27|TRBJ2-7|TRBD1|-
ASSLKPPGTGSSEQY
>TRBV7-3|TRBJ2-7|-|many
ASSLSGVSPGLY
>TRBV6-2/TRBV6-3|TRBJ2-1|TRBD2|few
ASTIAGGNEQF
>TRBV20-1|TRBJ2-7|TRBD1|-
SATPGGEADKQY
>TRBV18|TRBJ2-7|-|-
ASSLSAPGGGEQY
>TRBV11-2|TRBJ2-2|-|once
ASSEGVREKEGTGELF
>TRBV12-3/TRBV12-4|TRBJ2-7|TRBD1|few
ASSFSVGGHSYEQY
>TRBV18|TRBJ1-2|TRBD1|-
ASSRNRGENYGYT
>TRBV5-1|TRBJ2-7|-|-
ASSLRGVIGPSYEQY
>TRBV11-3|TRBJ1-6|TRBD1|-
ASSLGQGNSPLH
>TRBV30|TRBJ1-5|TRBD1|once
AWSLPGGQGVKPQH
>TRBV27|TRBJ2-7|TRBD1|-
ASRTGQSSYEQY
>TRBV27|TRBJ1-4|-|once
ASSLYYPQGPSTNEKLF
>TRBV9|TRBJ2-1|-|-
ASSVEGQAYNEQF
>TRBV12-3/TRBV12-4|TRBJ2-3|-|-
ASSLSGTDTQY